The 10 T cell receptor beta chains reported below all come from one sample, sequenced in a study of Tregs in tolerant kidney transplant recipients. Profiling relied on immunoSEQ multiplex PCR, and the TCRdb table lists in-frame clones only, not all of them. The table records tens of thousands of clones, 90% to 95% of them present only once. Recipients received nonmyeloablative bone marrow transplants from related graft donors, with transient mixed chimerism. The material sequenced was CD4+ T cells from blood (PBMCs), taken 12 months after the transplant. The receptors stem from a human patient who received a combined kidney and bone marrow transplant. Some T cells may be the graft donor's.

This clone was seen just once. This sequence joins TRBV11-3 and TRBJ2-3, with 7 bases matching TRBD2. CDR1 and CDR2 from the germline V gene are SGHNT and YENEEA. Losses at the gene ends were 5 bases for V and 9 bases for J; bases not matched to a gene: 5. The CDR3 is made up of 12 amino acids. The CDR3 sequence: CASSPGTNTQYF. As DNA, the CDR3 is TGTGCCAGCAGCCCTGGGACTAACACGCAGTATTTT. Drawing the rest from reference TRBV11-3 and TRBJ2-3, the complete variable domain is EAGVVQSPRYKIIEKKQPVAFWCNPISGHNTLYWYLQNLGQGPELLIRYENEEAVDDSQLPKDRFSAERLKGVDSTLKIQPAELGDSAVYLCASSPGTNTQYFGPGTRLTVL.

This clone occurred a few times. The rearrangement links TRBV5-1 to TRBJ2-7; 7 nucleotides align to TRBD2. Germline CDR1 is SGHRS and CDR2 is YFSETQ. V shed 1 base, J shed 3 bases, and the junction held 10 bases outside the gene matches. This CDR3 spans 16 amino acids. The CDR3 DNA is TGCGCCAGCAGCTTGCCTTCCGGGAGGATGCTCTACGAGCAGTACTTC. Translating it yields CASSLPSGRMLYEQYF.

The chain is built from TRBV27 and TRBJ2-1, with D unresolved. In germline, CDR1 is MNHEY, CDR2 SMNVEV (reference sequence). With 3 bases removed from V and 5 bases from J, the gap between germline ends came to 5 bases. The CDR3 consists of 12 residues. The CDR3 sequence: CASSFLHNEQFF. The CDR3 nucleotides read TGTGCCAGCAGTTTTCTCCACAATGAGCAGTTCTTC.

CDR3 in amino acids: CASSPLGQVVYNEQFF. In nucleotides, the CDR3 is TGTGCCAGCAGTCCCCTCGGACAAGTTGTCTACAATGAGCAGTTCTTC. The chain employs TRBV7-2 and TRBJ2-1, with D perhaps TRBD1 (5 bases). V lost 6 bases and J 3 bases, leaving 18 bases between the germline ends. This CDR3 comprises 16 residues. Germline V gene data show CDR1 as SGHTA and CDR2 as FQGNSA.

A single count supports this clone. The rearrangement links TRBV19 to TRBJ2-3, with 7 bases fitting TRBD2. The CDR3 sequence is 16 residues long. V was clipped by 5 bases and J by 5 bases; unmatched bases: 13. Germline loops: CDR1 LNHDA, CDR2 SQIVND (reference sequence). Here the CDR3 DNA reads TGTGCCAGTAGTCCCCGGACACTTGGGGGGGGAGATACGCAGTATTTT. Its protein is CASSPRTLGGGDTQYF.

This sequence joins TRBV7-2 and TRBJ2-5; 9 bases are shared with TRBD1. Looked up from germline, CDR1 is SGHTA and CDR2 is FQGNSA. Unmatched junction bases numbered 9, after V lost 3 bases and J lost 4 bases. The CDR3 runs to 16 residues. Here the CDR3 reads CASSFSGTGWGETQYF. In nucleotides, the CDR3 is TGTGCCAGCAGCTTCTCCGGGACAGGGTGGGGAGAGACCCAGTACTTC.

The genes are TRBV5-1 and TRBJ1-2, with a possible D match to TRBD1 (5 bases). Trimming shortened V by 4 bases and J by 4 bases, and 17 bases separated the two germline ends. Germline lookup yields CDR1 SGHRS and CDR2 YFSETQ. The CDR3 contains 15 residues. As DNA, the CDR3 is TGCGCCAGCAGCCCTAGATCAGACAGACCCTATGGCTACACCTTC. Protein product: CASSPRSDRPYGYTF.

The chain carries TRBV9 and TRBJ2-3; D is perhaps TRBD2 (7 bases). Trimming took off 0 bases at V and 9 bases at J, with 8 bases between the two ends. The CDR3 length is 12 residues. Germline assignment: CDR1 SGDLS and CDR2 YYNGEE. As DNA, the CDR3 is TGTGCCAGCAGCGTAGAGGGGGGGACGCAGTATTTT. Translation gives CASSVEGGTQYF.

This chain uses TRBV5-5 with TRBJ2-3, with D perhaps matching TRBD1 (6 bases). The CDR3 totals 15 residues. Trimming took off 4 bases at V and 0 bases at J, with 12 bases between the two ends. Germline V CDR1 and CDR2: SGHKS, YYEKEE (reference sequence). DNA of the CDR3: TGTGCCAGCAGCCCAGGGGACGGAAGCACAGATACGCAGTATTTT. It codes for CASSPGDGSTDTQYF. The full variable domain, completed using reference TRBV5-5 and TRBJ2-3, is DAGVTQSPTHLIKTRGQQVTLRCSPISGHKSVSWYQQVLGQGPQFIFQYYEKEERGRGNFPDRFSARQFPNYSSELNVNALLLGDSALYLCASSPGDGSTDTQYFGPGTRLTVL.

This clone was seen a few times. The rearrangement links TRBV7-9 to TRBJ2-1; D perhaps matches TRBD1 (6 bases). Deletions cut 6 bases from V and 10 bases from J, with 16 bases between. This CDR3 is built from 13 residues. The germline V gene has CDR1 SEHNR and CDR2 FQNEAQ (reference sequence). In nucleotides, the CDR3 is TGTGCCAGCAGACTTACCGGACAGAGCGAGCAGTTCTTC. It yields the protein CASRLTGQSEQFF.